This T cell receptor beta chain was documented in a study of cytomegalovirus exposure and HLA in healthy donors. Regarding the study as a whole: A subsequent analysis found that TCR clusters from the first cohort also tended to co-occur in the 90 to 150 validation repertoires, with around 94% of cluster scores above 0.

The V segment lost 3 bases and the J segment 5 bases; nucleotides outside the gene matches: 1. The CDR3 runs to 16 residues. CDR1 is MRHNA, CDR2 SNTAGT, per germline. The protocol was immunoSEQ multiplex PCR, while the TCRdb copy is restricted to in-frame clones and leaves out a portion. Among approximately 220,000 clones listed, about 93% were seen once. In regard to this clone: The antigen remains undetermined.

The sequenced material came from PBMCs. This TCR was sampled from a woman younger than 35 in good health and CMV-seronegative. The chain uses TRBV6-4 and TRBJ2-1, with 16 bases aligning to TRBD2. CDR3 protein: CASSEGLAGGHNEQFF. The CDR3 DNA reads as TGTGCCAGCAGTGAGGGACTAGCGGGAGGGCACAATGAGCAGTTCTTC.